This T cell receptor beta chain comes out of a study of human CD8 memory T cell subsets. Generation of TCR beta libraries used UMI-labeled 5' RACE. TCRdb reprocessed the 5' RACE reads, keeping one entry per CDR3 protein, no DNA. The sample totals some 3,400 distinct CDR3 sequences. Germline-derived CDR1 and CDR2 are MDHEN and SYDVKM. The CDR3 is made up of 14 amino acids. This clonotype registers medium-sized by frequency. V and J are TRBV28 and TRBJ2-7; the D gene TCRdb calls, TRBD2, cannot be checked with no DNA. The receptor's source is a human donor in good health. Sequenced sample: CD8+ T cells from PBMCs. This CDR3 is CASSPLAGAYEQYF.